This TCR beta chain is drawn from a study of cytomegalovirus exposure and HLA in healthy donors (dated by TCRdb to about 2017). The study in broad terms: According to an earlier analysis of 587 of the donors, about 180 million T cells yielded approximately 120 million unique TCR beta sequences and approximately 300 Gb of sequence data. Every discovery cohort repertoire had been produced on one sequencing platform. Besides the first cohort of hundreds of subjects, a separate validation cohort made up of roughly 120 different subjects was used. Rather than drawing on any new phenotypic data, the later analysis identified candidate immune exposures from TCR beta sequences and the way those sequences occurred across donors. Both class I and class II loci were covered by HLA typing, at four-digit resolution. Using immunosequencing, the study profiled T cell repertoires from approximately 700 subjects and related those repertoires to cytomegalovirus serostatus. Among almost 400 genotyped donors of the cohort, an average of about 240,000 unique TCR beta nucleotide sequences were sequenced per donor, roughly 20% of them non-productive. A later genetic analysis took genome-wide SNP genotypes for about three fifths of the roughly 700 donors and used that subset as a discovery cohort. To predict cytomegalovirus infection status, the study brought together high-throughput TCR immunosequencing, statistical association of individual TCRs with disease status, and machine learning. The study aimed to test whether signatures of past pathogen exposure could be identified by cataloging public T cell receptors. The number of typed donors differed by locus: about 620-630 for A, B, C, DRB1 and DQB1; approximately 520 for DQA1; around 610 for DPA1; and roughly 450 for DPB1. A later analysis re-analyzed previously published TCR beta repertoires from roughly 630 donors and added high-resolution HLA genotyping to study TCR occurrence patterns. Roughly 300 gigabases of sequencing data and 78 million or so unique TCR sequences were included in an early release covering roughly 600 HLA-typed donors. An earlier analysis of roughly 580 of the donors used high-throughput TCR beta sequencing to judge whether each TCR beta V gene segment behaved as functional or pseudogenic. Donor age, sex, ethnicity and CMV serostatus were collected together with the repertoire data. Of the approximately 400 genotyped donors, approximately 80% fell in the genetic ancestry cluster associated with self-reported Caucasian donors. Five DR-DQ haplotypes were treated as single units for association and clustering because of strong linkage in the cohort. Findings and caveats that apply to the study as a whole: A later analysis reported that several top co-occurrence clusters appeared linked to parvovirus B19, influenza, CMV and Epstein-Barr virus. Specific HLA alleles were associated with roughly 17,000 TCR beta sequences at a false discovery rate of 0.05 in a later analysis. According to a later analysis, TCR association rates differed among HLA loci, with DRB1 alleles showing the most associated TCRs and HLA-C alleles showing the fewest. The study listed 150 to 200 TCR beta chains as associated with cytomegalovirus. This cohort had only TCR beta chains sequenced, and the lack of alpha or paired-chain data limited which features could be detected. HLA typing was unavailable for some donors at each locus, so association tests used only the typed subset. In an earlier analysis of some 500 of the donors, most TCR beta V segments appeared in productive rearrangements about 87% or about 30% of the time, broadly matching IMGT annotations. A further reported finding was that TCR beta sequences accurately predicted the HLA-A and HLA-B alleles for most subjects in the first cohort. While some public TCRs were present in many individuals, most TCR sequences turned up only very rarely across donors. Linkage disequilibrium might explain the correlated functional status among segregating V segments, but an unknown experimental factor could not be ruled out. A cluster of highly shared sequence variants was judged likely to be a technical artifact of the sequencing pipeline. Compared with the roughly 700-donor mean, donors in an Asian-associated ancestry cluster had fewer N-insertions in productive TCRs, according to a later genetic analysis. Because the 87-base-pair reads could not distinguish some IMGT-functional V segments, including TRBV6-2 and TRBV6-3, those segments were excluded. When HLA alleles, especially DR and DQ, strongly co-occurred, TCR associations were difficult to assign to individual alleles. Seventeen rarely observed V segments, including chromosome 9 orphons, were excluded from the earlier analysis of 550 to 700 of the donors because counts were too low. Cytomegalovirus status was reported to be diagnosed by the classifier with high specificity and sensitivity in both the original and validation cohorts. It was suggested by the authors that the approach could potentially be generalized to other disease states and immunological phenotypes. The only immune exposure information available for the cohort was CMV serostatus. A few of the identified cytomegalovirus-associated TCR beta chains were confirmed in vitro to be specific for cytomegalovirus antigens. A later analysis found that HLA-associated TCR beta chains were more clonally expanded and had lower generation probabilities than equally common non-associated chains. V-gene and J-gene trimming of TCR beta chains was associated with a missense DCLRE1C variant in a later genetic analysis, and the association was replicated in an independent cohort. Sequencing depth was assumed to be roughly uniform across donors in the presence/absence analyses, though that assumption may not hold. Most CMV-associated TCR beta chains appeared to be HLA-restricted in a later analysis, and the HLA associations seemed to be driven largely by CMV exposure.

In total, roughly 670 healthy bone marrow donors made up the cohort. All cohort members were sampled while nominally healthy, although unrecorded immune exposures were likely present. The donor tested CMV seronegative and was one of the 352 seronegative cohort members. Every donor gave a peripheral blood sample, and the peripheral blood mononuclear cells from that sample were used for TCR beta sequencing. Genomic DNA was extracted from the blood cell samples with the Qiagen DNeasy Blood Extraction Kit. Preparation of the library involved the immunoSEQ multiplex PCR assay. For the multiplex PCR, a mixture combining 60 forward primers for TCR Vbeta segments and 13 reverse primers for TCR Jbeta segments was used. The CDR3 region of rearranged TCR beta genes was amplified from genomic DNA by a multiplex PCR assay. The amplified TCR beta libraries were sequenced on the Illumina HiSeq System as 87-base-pair reads. Per the authors' processing: A later analysis counted about 80 million unique TCR beta chains across the 550 to 750 repertoires, and roughly 11 million of these chains were shared by at least two donors. Raw reads were error-corrected and collapsed into unique sequences by a nearest-neighbor algorithm in which closely related sequences were merged to remove PCR and sequencing errors. CDR3 sequences were aligned to IMGT reference sequences to assign V, D and J gene segments. For a sequence to be retained, a match of at least six nucleotides to both a V gene segment and a J gene segment was required. Rearrangements were classified as productive when the CDR3 lacked stop codons and remained in frame with V and J, and all other rearrangements were classified as non-productive. CDR3 was defined according to IMGT convention as the region running from the second conserved V-encoded cysteine to the conserved J-encoded phenylalanine. In an earlier analysis of approximately 590 of the donors, sequences lacking an unambiguous match to a single V gene segment were excluded. In an earlier analysis of some 590 of the donors, V segments were called functional above 56.7% productive rearrangements and were called segregating when the between-donor standard deviation exceeded 5%. A statistical classification framework was built to diagnose cytomegalovirus status from the catalog of TCR beta chain sequences. A later analysis assigned V and J genes by comparing TCR nucleotide sequences with IMGT/GENE-DB human TR gene sequences. The TCRdist pipeline was used in a later analysis to assign CDR3 sequences and most-parsimonious VDJ recombination scenarios. In a later analysis, each TCR beta chain was defined by its CDR3 amino acid sequence together with its V-gene family, and reads without a unique V-gene family were excluded. As a way to deal with suspected cross-contamination and a sequencing artifact, a later analysis dropped 640 or so nucleotide sequences that were highly shared and had low generation probability. For each public chain, a later analysis derived a clonal expansion index from normalized ranks of inferred template counts within each repertoire. A later analysis computed generation probabilities with a VDJ recombination model fitted to out-of-frame rearrangements, and checked the results against IGoR. A later analysis scored TCR-TCR, TCR-HLA and TCR-CMV co-occurrence with hypergeometric tests, applying a repertoire-size bias correction to TCR pairs. In a later analysis, false discovery rates were estimated by permuting HLA or CMV assignments 20 times. A later analysis grouped co-occurring TCRs with DBSCAN, adding TCRdist sequence similarity when clustering within HLA-allele-positive subsets. Co-occurrence clustering excluded repertoires with fewer than 30,000 or more than 120,000 public chains, plus five with anomalous nucleotide sharing. TCRdb holds this immuneACCESS table with in-frame rearrangements only. Some clones are missing; in checked studies, unresolved V genes explain under half, and the rest has no known cause. V, J and clone size were drawn from that table, and D and trimming were deduced from the DNA. The sample table contains about 110,000 clones; only one count was recorded for around 80% of them. The top ten clones comprise 0.24% of the sample.

V is pared back by 7 bases and J by 4 bases, with 17 bases lying between the germline termini. The CDR3 goes from the cysteine to the phenylalanine over 15 residues. Of all the DNA, just the CDR3 is kept, 45 bases in frame from base 1. Based on the germline V gene (reference sequence), the CDR1 and CDR2 sequences are LNHDA and SQIVND. Turning to this clone: What antigen it recognizes has not been identified. Base qualities are not provided; no much larger clone lies one nucleotide away.

The TCR originated in a man in his forties or fifties in good health and CMV-seronegative. The source material was PBMCs. The sequence joins TRBV19 to TRBJ1-3; possibly the D gene is TRBD1, per 6 matching bases. The CDR3 region has the sequence CASTLGQSSGNTIYF. The DNA is as follows: TGTGCCAGTACCCTAGGACAGTCTTCGGGAAACACCATATATTTT.